A single sample gave rise to the 8 T cell receptor beta chains below, sequenced in a study of blood T cell repertoires in COVID-19. The assay was immunoSEQ multiplex PCR, and TCRdb's table has in-frame clones only and misses some. The sample has approximately 300,000 clones, 65% to 90% seen once. The sequenced sample was PBMCs or T cells enriched from blood (not recorded which). These receptor sequences come from a man aged 25-45 years who had recovered from COVID-19.

The chain couples TRBV6-5 to TRBJ2-7; 7 bases match TRBD1. The CDR3 covers 14 residues. The germline gives CDR1 MNHEY, CDR2 SVGAGI. The V gene end was trimmed by 6 bases and the J gene end by 4 bases; junction bases not matched to a gene: 9. Here the CDR3 DNA reads TGTGCCAGCAGCCCGGGACAGCGAATGTACGAGCAGTACTTC. Translation gives CASSPGQRMYEQYF.

V and J are TRBV11-3 and TRBJ2-5; 7 bases are a match to TRBD1. This CDR3 region has 14 residues. Germline loops: CDR1 SGHNT, CDR2 YENEEA. V was clipped by 2 bases and J by 3 bases; unmatched bases: 3. CDR3 sequence (DNA): TGTGCCAGCAGCTTAAGGGGGACAGAAGAGACCCAGTACTTC. The encoded protein is CASSLRGTEETQYF.

The chain joins TRBV29-1 to TRBJ2-5; possibly TRBD1 for D (5 bases). This CDR3 is 14 amino acids long. Germline V gives CDR1 SQVTM, CDR2 ANQGSEA. V gave up 8 bases and J gave up 0 bases, with 16 bases separating them. The CDR3 bases are TGCAGCATTGTAGCCAGGGTAGACCAAGAGACCCAGTACTTC. Amino acids: CSIVARVDQETQYF.

The genes are TRBV2 and TRBJ2-1; 7 bases match TRBD2. This CDR3 comprises 14 residues. From germline, CDR1 is SNHLY and CDR2 FYNNEI. V lost 7 bases, J lost 9 bases, and 12 bases stayed unmatched. CDR3 protein: CASNEWTRGGEQFF. The CDR3 bases are TGTGCCAGCAACGAGTGGACTAGGGGTGGTGAGCAGTTCTTC.

This chain joins TRBV5-1 and TRBJ2-5; 7 bases are a match to TRBD1. The CDR3 contains 15 residues. Per the germline V gene, CDR1 is SGHRS and CDR2 is YFSETQ. Trimming removed 0 bases from V and 3 bases from J; junction bases left unmatched: 5. CDR3 nucleotides: TGCGCCAGCAGCTTGGCCTCGACAGGGAAAGAGACCCAGTACTTC. It yields the protein CASSLASTGKETQYF. The whole variable domain, filled in from reference TRBV5-1 and TRBJ2-5, reads KAGVTQTPRYLIKTRGQQVTLSCSPISGHRSVSWYQQTPGQGLQFLFEYFSETQRNKGNFPGRFSGRQFSNSRSEMNVSTLELGDSALYLCASSLASTGKETQYFGPGTRLLVL.

This clone was seen a handful of times. V and J are TRBV24-1 and TRBJ2-1; no definite D call. This CDR3 has 11 amino acids. Germline CDR1 is KGHDR and CDR2 is SFDVKD. Trimming removed 4 bases from V and 7 bases from J, with 4 bases in between. The CDR3 here is CATSERNEQFF. CDR3 sequence (DNA): TGTGCCACCAGTGAGAGAAATGAGCAGTTCTTC.

CDR3 in DNA: TGTGCCAGCAGCCTCAGGGTGCCTAACTATGGCTACACCTTC. Its translation: CASSLRVPNYGYTF. The chain uses TRBV28 and TRBJ1-2; D is perhaps TRBD1 (5 bases). The germline gives CDR1 MDHEN, CDR2 SYDVKM. This CDR3 has 14 amino acids. Between the trimmed V and J ends, which lost 6 bases and 0 bases, there was a span of 11 bases.

The rearrangement joins TRBV7-2 to TRBJ2-2; D is perhaps TRBD2 (5 bases). The CDR3 loop spans 15 amino acids. V shed 5 bases and J shed 6 bases, with 16 bases lying between them. Looked up from germline, CDR1 is SGHTA and CDR2 is FQGNSA. For the CDR3, the DNA is TGTGCCAGCAGCGTTAGCCAAAGCGGCGCCGGGGAGCTGTTTTTT. It translates to CASSVSQSGAGELFF.